These 24 T cell receptor beta chains came from one sample sequenced in a study of shared clonotypes between healthy human individuals. Profiling relied on immunoSEQ multiplex PCR, and the TCRdb table lists in-frame clones only, not all of them. The table records about 690,000 clones, 80% to 95% of them present only once. The material sequenced was memory CD8+ T cells from PBMCs. Subset noted: CD45RO+ cells pooled with CCR7-negative TemRA cells. Receptors originate from a man younger than 30 in good health. Some clones in this sample may be carry-over from other donors' samples.

The sample holds one count of this clone. The chain combines TRBV19 with TRBJ2-7; the D is unclear. Germline assignment: CDR1 LNHDA and CDR2 SQIVND (reference sequence). The CDR3 length is 13 residues. V gave up 2 bases and J gave up 3 bases, with 8 bases separating them. The CDR3 DNA sequence: TGTGCCAGTAGTATAATTGTGAACTACGAGCAGTACTTC. This translates into CASSIIVNYEQYF.

This clone was counted once. In DNA form, the CDR3 reads TGTGCCAGCAGTCCTAGACAGGTCAGGGGGTGGGAGACCCAGTACTTC. Translating gives CASSPRQVRGWETQYF. This chain links TRBV28 with TRBJ2-5, with 7 nucleotides matching TRBD1. This CDR3 has 16 amino acids. V shed 5 bases, J shed 5 bases, and the junction held 14 bases outside the gene matches. CDR1 MDHEN and CDR2 SYDVKM come from the germline V gene.

J is TRBJ2-1 and V is TRBV4-1; 13 bases fit TRBD2. V shed 5 bases, J shed 8 bases, and the junction held 9 bases outside the gene matches. Germline V gene sequence: CDR1 MGHRA, CDR2 YSYEKL. This CDR3 has 16 amino acids. The CDR3 loop is CASSNRLAGGADEQFF. The CDR3 region has the DNA TGCGCCAGCAGCAACAGACTAGCGGGAGGTGCGGATGAGCAGTTCTTC.

The rearrangement joins TRBV7-8 to TRBJ2-5; TRBD1 agrees at 9 bases. From germline, CDR1 is SGHVS and CDR2 FQNEAQ. The CDR3 has 16 residues. V dropped 7 bases and J dropped 7; count of bases not matched to a gene: 16. The CDR3 loop is CASTLSFWTGEATQYF. The CDR3 DNA is TGTGCCAGCACCCTTAGCTTCTGGACAGGGGAGGCGACCCAGTACTTC.

CDR3 in DNA: TGCGCCAGCAGCCAAGGGTTAGCGGTGAATGAGCAGTTCTTC. Translation gives CASSQGLAVNEQFF. The V gene is TRBV4-3, the J gene TRBJ2-1, with a possible D match to TRBD2 (6 bases). This CDR3 spans 14 amino acids. Per the germline V gene, CDR1 is LGHNA and CDR2 is YSLEER. Trimming shortened V by 1 base and J by 7 bases, and 11 bases separated the two germline ends.

This sequence joins TRBV28 and TRBJ2-7; 11 bases map to TRBD1. This CDR3 region has 16 residues. In germline, CDR1 is MDHEN, CDR2 SYDVKM. With V trimmed by 2 bases and J by 1 base, 4 bases remained unmatched. The CDR3 DNA reads TGTGCCAGCAGTTTACGGGACAGGGGGTCGTCCTACGAGCAGTACTTC. Protein: CASSLRDRGSSYEQYF.

The chain carries TRBV19 and TRBJ1-3; 9 bases are shared with TRBD1. The J segment lost 0 bases and the V segment lost 5 bases, leaving 8 bases of the junction unmatched. Germline CDR1 LNHDA, CDR2 SQIVND (reference sequence). The CDR3 runs 17 residues. The CDR3 protein is CASSPWDRAPSGNTIYF. CDR3 in DNA: TGTGCCAGTAGTCCCTGGGACAGGGCTCCCTCTGGAAACACCATATATTTT.

The genes are TRBV9 and TRBJ1-3; 7 bases are a match to TRBD1. The CDR3 consists of 16 residues. Germline loops: CDR1 SGDLS, CDR2 YYNGEE. Trimming took 4 bases from V and 0 from J; bases not matched to a gene: 7. The CDR3: CASSSYRGFSGNTIYF. CDR3 DNA sequence: TGTGCCAGCAGCTCCTACAGGGGCTTCTCTGGAAACACCATATATTTT.

The chain couples TRBV27 to TRBJ2-3; D call uncertain. Trimming pared 0 bases from V and 5 bases from J, leaving 12 bases between. CDR3 length: 15 amino acids. CDR1 and CDR2 from the germline V gene are MNHEY and SMNVEV (reference sequence). The CDR3 is CASSLSPFPKDTQYF. DNA of the CDR3: TGTGCCAGCAGTTTATCCCCCTTCCCCAAAGATACGCAGTATTTT.

The chain has TRBV6-4 and TRBJ2-1; either TRBD1 or TRBD2 may fit D (5 bases each). V was trimmed by 3 bases and J by 10 bases, leaving 16 bases between them. CDR1 is MRHNA, CDR2 SNTAGT, per germline. The CDR3 is made up of 14 amino acids. Here the CDR3 reads CASSEFGATGEQFF. The CDR3 region has the DNA TGTGCCAGCAGTGAGTTCGGGGCGACCGGCGAGCAGTTCTTC.

This chain links TRBV5-1 with TRBJ1-3; D gene unclear. This CDR3 spans 14 amino acids. Trimming shortened V by 4 bases and J by 0 bases, and 8 bases separated the two germline ends. The germline V gene has CDR1 SGHRS and CDR2 YFSETQ. CDR3 sequence: CASSSFGSGNTIYF. CDR3 DNA: TGCGCCAGCAGCAGCTTTGGCTCTGGAAACACCATATATTTT.

This chain joins TRBV28 and TRBJ2-5; 9 bases match TRBD1. Trimming removed 5 bases from V and 2 bases from J; junction bases left unmatched: 18. This CDR3 contains 19 residues. In germline, CDR1 is MDHEN, CDR2 SYDVKM. Here the CDR3 DNA reads TGTGCCAGCAGTCCATTCGGAATCTTACCCGACAGGGGGCAAGAGACCCAGTACTTC. Protein: CASSPFGILPDRGQETQYF.

Regarding this clone: This specimen includes other DNA sequences encoding the same CDR3. This chain uses TRBV28 with TRBJ2-7, with 10 bases lining up with TRBD2. After removal of 7 bases from V and 1 base from J, the junction contained 4 bases not matched to a gene. The CDR3 contains 14 residues. Germline lookup yields CDR1 MDHEN and CDR2 SYDVKM. The CDR3 DNA reads as TGTGCCAGCACATGGACTAGCGGTTCCTACGAGCAGTACTTC. As protein: CASTWTSGSYEQYF.

The chain has TRBV19 and TRBJ2-4; 8 bases are a match to TRBD1. Germline CDR1 is LNHDA and CDR2 is SQIVND (reference sequence). The CDR3 contains 16 residues. V lost 3 bases and J lost 1; bases outside the gene matches: 5. This chain's CDR3 is CASSIPAGGAKNIQYF. The CDR3 DNA sequence: TGTGCCAGTAGTATCCCCGCAGGGGGCGCCAAAAACATTCAGTACTTC.

The chain links TRBV6-5 to TRBJ2-6, with a tentative D call TRBD1 (6 bases). The CDR3 contains 15 residues. Germline V gene lookup returns CDR1 MNHEY and CDR2 SVGAGI. Deletions cut 1 base from V and 4 bases from J, with 8 bases between. The CDR3 DNA reads TGTGCCAGCAGTTACTTACAGGGAGGGGCCAACGTCCTGACTTTC. As protein: CASSYLQGGANVLTF.

The chain employs TRBV11-2 and TRBJ2-7; D remains ambiguous. The CDR3 spans 14 residues. Trimming left V 1 base short and J 4 bases short, with 11 bases between. Germline lookup yields CDR1 SGHAT and CDR2 FQNNGV. Written as DNA, the CDR3 is TGTGCCAGCAGCTTAGGGGTGGTTGCGTACGAGCAGTACTTC. Translating gives CASSLGVVAYEQYF. Supplemented by reference TRBV11-2 and TRBJ2-7, the full variable domain reads EAGVAQSPRYKIIEKRQSVAFWCNPISGHATLYWYQQILGQGPKLLIQFQNNGVVDDSQLPKDRFSAERLKGVDSTLKIQPAKLEDSAVYLCASSLGVVAYEQYFGPGTRLTVT.

This clone was seen just once. V gene TRBV29-1 combines with J gene TRBJ2-1; maybe TRBD1 (6 bases). The ends were cut back, 5 bases at V and 5 bases at J, with 10 bases in the middle. Germline loops: CDR1 SQVTM, CDR2 ANQGSEA. The CDR3 runs to 12 residues. CDR3 residues: CSVHRDNNEQFF. CDR3 in DNA: TGCAGCGTTCACAGGGACAACAATGAGCAGTTCTTC.

V and J are TRBV15 and TRBJ2-7, with D perhaps TRBD1 (6 bases). The ends were cut back, 0 bases at V and 4 bases at J, with 13 bases in the middle. CDR3 size: 15 residues. Germline values: CDR1 LNHNV, CDR2 YYDKDF (reference sequence). The CDR3 region is CATSRETGRRYEQYF. The DNA for the CDR3 is TGTGCCACCAGCAGAGAAACAGGGAGAAGGTACGAGCAGTACTTC.

The chain links TRBV7-9 to TRBJ2-7; D is uncertain. Between the trimmed V and J ends, which lost 5 bases and 5 bases, there was a span of 10 bases. The V gene's germline CDR1 is SEHNR and CDR2 FQNEAQ (reference sequence). The CDR3 is 12 residues long. CDR3 nucleotide sequence: TGTGCCAGCAGCCTCCCCATTAACGAGCAGTACTTC. This codes for CASSLPINEQYF.

This clone was seen a handful of times. The chain employs TRBV29-1 and TRBJ1-5, with no clear D. V lost 6 bases to trimming and J lost 4 bases, with 28 bases between them. This CDR3 spans 18 amino acids. Germline V gene lookup returns CDR1 SQVTM and CDR2 ANQGSEA. CDR3 protein: CSVTCCSLLPVSNQPQHF. The CDR3, as DNA: TGCAGCGTCACCTGTTGTTCCCTGCTCCCCGTCTCAAATCAGCCCCAGCATTTT.

The V call is TRBV7-9, the J call TRBJ1-2; 8 positions match TRBD1. CDR1 is SEHNR, CDR2 FQNEAQ, per germline (reference sequence). V lost 6 bases to trimming and J lost 8 bases; unmatched junction nucleotides: 14. This CDR3 has 15 residues. The CDR3 reads CASRPEGQGREGYTF. For the CDR3, the DNA is TGTGCCAGCAGACCCGAAGGACAGGGTCGAGAGGGCTACACCTTC.

This clone was observed once. Within the sample, other DNA sequences also encode this same CDR3. The chain combines TRBV27 with TRBJ2-7, with a weak D call TRBD2 (7 bases). Deletions cut 3 bases from V and 4 bases from J, with 16 bases between. This CDR3 is built from 15 residues. From germline, CDR1 is MNHEY and CDR2 SMNVEV (reference sequence). The CDR3 DNA reads TGTGCCAGCAGTTTTTCCGGGGGGCTAGCGTACGAGCAGTACTTC. This translates into CASSFSGGLAYEQYF.

The chain has TRBV19 and TRBJ2-7; no firm D call. V was shortened by 3 bases and J by 4 bases, with 10 bases between the two germline ends. The CDR3 consists of 13 residues. The germline CDR1 and CDR2 sequences are LNHDA and SQIVND (reference sequence). CDR3 nucleotide sequence: TGTGCCAGTAGTATGTACTTCTGGTACGAGCAGTACTTC. This sequence encodes CASSMYFWYEQYF.

The chain is built from TRBV19 and TRBJ2-5, with 9 bases that match TRBD1. From germline, CDR1 is LNHDA and CDR2 SQIVND (reference sequence). The CDR3 has 15 amino acids. V shed 3 bases and J 6 bases; nucleotides not matched to a gene: 8. CDR3 nucleotides: TGTGCCAGTAGTATCTGGGGGACAGGGATGCAGACCCAGTACTTC. Translated: CASSIWGTGMQTQYF.